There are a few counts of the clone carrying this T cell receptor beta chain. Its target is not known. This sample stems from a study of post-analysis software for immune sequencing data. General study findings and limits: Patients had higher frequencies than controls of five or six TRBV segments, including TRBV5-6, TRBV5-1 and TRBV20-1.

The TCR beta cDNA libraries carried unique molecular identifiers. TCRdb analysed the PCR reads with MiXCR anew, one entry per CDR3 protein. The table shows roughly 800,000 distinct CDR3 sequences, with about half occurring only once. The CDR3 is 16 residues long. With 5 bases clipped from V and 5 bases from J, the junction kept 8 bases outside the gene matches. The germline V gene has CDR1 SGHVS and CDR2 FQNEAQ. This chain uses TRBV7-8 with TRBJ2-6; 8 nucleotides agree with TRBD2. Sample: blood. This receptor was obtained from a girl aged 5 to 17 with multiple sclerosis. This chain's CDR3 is CASSLDRGGRANVLTF. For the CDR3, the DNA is TGTGCCAGCAGCCTAGATCGGGGGGGGAGGGCCAACGTCCTGACTTTC.